This TCR beta chain was documented in a study of tumor and adjacent non-tumor tissue in lung cancer (dated 2018 in TCRdb). Study-level background: Patients with adenocarcinoma (roughly 12), squamous cell carcinoma (2) and small cell lung cancer (1) were included in the cohort. Ages among the 15 or so patients ranged from about 30 to 85 years, there were approximately 10 men and 5 women, and disease was at TNM stage I to III. Using bulk TCRbeta repertoires from over twelve lung cancer patients, the study set lung tumor tissue side by side with matched distant non-tumor lung tissue. For each patient, one tumor sample and one normal lung sample were taken, giving around 31 paired specimens that underwent TCRbeta CDR3 sequencing. Sequencing produced approximately 130 million productive TCRbeta reads in total, an average of about 3.8 million reads per sample. Results the study describes overall, beyond this receptor: Because peripheral blood was not sequenced, the blood TCRbeta repertoires of the lung cancer patients in the study went unexamined. The top 100 clones accounted for a significantly larger cumulative portion of the repertoire in normal lung than in tumor tissue. Only about 15 patients were included in the cohort, and the need for larger samples and more detailed clinical data was noted by the authors. Neither the sequencing platform nor unique molecular identifiers are mentioned in the methods. Tumor tissue showed significantly greater TCR diversity (inverse Simpson) than normal lung tissue (around 450 vs 150, P = 0.0075, Mann-Whitney U test). Younger patients had significantly higher TCR diversity, and higher tumor TCR diversity was associated with shorter overall and disease-free survival.

RNA was extracted from bulk unsorted tissue and checked for quality with a NanoDrop ND-1000 and an Agilent 2100. For the normal lung samples, distant non-tumor tissue was collected more than 3 cm away from the tumor edge. Donors were newly diagnosed lung cancer patients admitted for thoracic surgery in China between August and November 2014, without prior chemotherapy. Patients with previous radiotherapy or chemotherapy, or with another concurrent cancer, were excluded from the study. Surgical tissue pieces of 1-2 cm3 were preserved in RNAlater solution and were kept at -80 degrees C until use. The library was generated by multiplex PCR. For sequencing, an Illumina HiSeq 2500 was employed. TCRbeta libraries were constructed through three rounds of nested PCR with primers (Table S4) according to protocols adapted from ARM-PCR. PCR products of 200-500 bp were gel-excised and purified with the QIAquick gel extraction kit before sequencing. Processing in the source paper ran as follows. Reads were cleaned with Trimmomatic, merged with FLASH into complete CDR3 sequences, and assigned to V(D)J germline segments with MiTCR. Clonal diversity was calculated as the inverse Simpson's index using VDJtools. In-frame sequences without a premature stop codon were defined as productive reads. Using fastp trimming at Q25 and MiXCR clonotype assembly, TCRdb reanalyzed the public sequencing data and kept in-frame beta chains. Rows with one shared CDR3 protein collapse into an entry with the most common genes and DNA. The V and J calls were not made by the authors but by TCRdb's processing. This sample lists more than 55,000 distinct CDR3 sequences; more than 75% were detected once. In total, the top ten clones hold more than 35% of the sample.

Of note for this clonotype: Its antigen is still unknown. One junction end disagrees with the germline gene, perhaps due to a read error.

Reading from cysteine to phenylalanine, the CDR3 counts 13 amino acids. Only the CDR3 part of the read is kept: 39 bases, read in frame from the first base. CDR1 and CDR2, looked up from the germline V gene (reference sequence), are SGHAT and FQDESV. Recombination connected TRBV11-1 to TRBJ1-1; D gene: possibly TRBD1, on 6 matching bases. The sample consisted of distant non-tumor lung tissue. This TCR derives from a man between 60 and 75 years old with non-small cell lung cancer. The nucleotide sequence is given as TGCGCCAGCAGCTTAGCGTCGGGGGCTGATGCTTTCTTT. This gives the protein CASSLASGADAFF.